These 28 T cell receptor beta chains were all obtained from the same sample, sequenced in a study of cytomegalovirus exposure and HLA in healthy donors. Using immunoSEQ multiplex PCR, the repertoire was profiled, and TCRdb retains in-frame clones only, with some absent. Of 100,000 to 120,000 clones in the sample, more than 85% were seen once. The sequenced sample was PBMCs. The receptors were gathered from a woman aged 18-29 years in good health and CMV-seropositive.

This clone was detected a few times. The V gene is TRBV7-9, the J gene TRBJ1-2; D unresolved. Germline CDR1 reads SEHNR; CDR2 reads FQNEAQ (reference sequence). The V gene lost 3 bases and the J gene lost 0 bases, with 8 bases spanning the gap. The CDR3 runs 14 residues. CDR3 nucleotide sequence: TGTGCCAGCAGCTTTTGGGAGGCTAACTATGGCTACACCTTC. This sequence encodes CASSFWEANYGYTF.

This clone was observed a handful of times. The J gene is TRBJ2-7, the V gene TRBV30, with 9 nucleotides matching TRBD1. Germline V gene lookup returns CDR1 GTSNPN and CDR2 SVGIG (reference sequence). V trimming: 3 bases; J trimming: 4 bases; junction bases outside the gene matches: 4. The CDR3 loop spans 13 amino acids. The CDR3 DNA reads TGTGCCTGGAGGGGACAGGGACAGTACGAGCAGTACTTC. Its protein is CAWRGQGQYEQYF.

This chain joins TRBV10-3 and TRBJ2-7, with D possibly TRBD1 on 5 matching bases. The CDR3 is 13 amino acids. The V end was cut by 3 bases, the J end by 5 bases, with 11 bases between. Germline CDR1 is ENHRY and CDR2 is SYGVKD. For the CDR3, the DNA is TGTGCCATCAGTGATACAGGCCGCGACGAGCAGTACTTC. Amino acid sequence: CAISDTGRDEQYF.

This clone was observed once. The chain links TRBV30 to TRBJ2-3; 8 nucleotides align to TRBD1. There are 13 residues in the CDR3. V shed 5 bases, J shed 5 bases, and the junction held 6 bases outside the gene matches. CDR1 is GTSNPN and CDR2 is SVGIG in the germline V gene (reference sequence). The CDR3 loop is CAWDRTGRDTQYF. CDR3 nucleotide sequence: TGTGCCTGGGATAGGACAGGGAGAGATACGCAGTATTTT.

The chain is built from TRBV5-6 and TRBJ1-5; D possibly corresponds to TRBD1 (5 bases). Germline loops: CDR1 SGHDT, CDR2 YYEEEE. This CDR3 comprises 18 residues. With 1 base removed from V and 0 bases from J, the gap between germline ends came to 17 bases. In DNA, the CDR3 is TGTGCCAGCAGCTTGCGTCGGGTCGGGGGTTTTAGCAATCAGCCCCAGCATTTT. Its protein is CASSLRRVGGFSNQPQHF.

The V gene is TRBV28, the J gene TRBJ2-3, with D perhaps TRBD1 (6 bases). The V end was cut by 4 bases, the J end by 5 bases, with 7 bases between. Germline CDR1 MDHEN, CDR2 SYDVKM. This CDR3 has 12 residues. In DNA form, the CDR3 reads TGTGCCAGCAGTTGGGGGCAAGATACGCAGTATTTT. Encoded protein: CASSWGQDTQYF.

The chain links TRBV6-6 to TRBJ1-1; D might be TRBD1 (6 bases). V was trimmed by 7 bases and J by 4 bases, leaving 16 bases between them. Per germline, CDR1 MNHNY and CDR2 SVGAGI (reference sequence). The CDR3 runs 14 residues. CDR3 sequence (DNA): TGTGCCAGCACCCCGACCCAAGGGGGCACTGAAGCTTTCTTT. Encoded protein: CASTPTQGGTEAFF.

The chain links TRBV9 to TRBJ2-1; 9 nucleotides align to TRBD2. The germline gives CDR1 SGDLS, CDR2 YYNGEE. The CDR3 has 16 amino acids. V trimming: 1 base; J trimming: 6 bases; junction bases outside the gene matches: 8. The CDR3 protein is CASSVFAGGPSNEQFF. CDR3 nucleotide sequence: TGTGCCAGCAGCGTATTTGCGGGAGGGCCGAGCAATGAGCAGTTCTTC.

The CDR3 sequence: CASSLSGQETQYF. CDR3 sequence (DNA): TGTGCCAGCAGCTTGTCGGGACAAGAGACCCAGTACTTC. V is TRBV5-4 and J is TRBJ2-5; possible D gene TRBD2, 5 bases. The germline V and J ends were trimmed by 1 base and 2 bases, with 6 bases remaining between them. The CDR3 spans 13 residues. Germline CDR1 SGHNT, CDR2 YYREEE (reference sequence).

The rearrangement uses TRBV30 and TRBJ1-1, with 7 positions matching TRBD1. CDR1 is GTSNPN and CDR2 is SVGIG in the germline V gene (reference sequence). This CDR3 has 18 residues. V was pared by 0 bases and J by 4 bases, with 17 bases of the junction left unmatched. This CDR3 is CAWSVRRGRQRGGTEAFF. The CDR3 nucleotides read TGTGCCTGGAGTGTTAGAAGGGGGCGACAGAGAGGAGGCACTGAAGCTTTCTTT.

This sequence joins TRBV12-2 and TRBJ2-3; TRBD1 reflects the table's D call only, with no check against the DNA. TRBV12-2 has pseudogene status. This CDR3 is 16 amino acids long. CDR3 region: CASRLPTGPIEDTQYF. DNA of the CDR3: TGTGCAAGTCGCTTACCCACAGGCCCCATAGAAGATACGCAGTATTTT.

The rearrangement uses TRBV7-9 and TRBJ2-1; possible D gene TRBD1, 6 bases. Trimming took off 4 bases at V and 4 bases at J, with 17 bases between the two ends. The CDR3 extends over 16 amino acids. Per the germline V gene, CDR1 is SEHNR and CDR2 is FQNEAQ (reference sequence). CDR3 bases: TGTGCCAGCAGCTCAGGGGCCAAAGATGGGTACAATGAGCAGTTCTTC. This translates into CASSSGAKDGYNEQFF.

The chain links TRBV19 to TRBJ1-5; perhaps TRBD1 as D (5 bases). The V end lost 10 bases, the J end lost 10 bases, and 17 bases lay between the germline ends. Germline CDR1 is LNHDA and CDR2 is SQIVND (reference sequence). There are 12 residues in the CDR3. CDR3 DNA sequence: TGTGCCACTCGGGACTCCAGGGAACCCCAGCATTTT. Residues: CATRDSREPQHF.

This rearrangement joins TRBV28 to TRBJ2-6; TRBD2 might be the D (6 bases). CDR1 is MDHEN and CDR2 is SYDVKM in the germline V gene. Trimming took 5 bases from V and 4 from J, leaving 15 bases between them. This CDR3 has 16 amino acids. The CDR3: CASSPGDQAGANVLTF. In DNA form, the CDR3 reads TGTGCCAGCAGTCCGGGAGACCAGGCGGGGGCCAACGTCCTGACTTTC. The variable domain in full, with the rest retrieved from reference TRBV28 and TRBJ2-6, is DVKVTQSSRYLVKRTGEKVFLECVQDMDHENMFWYRQDPGLGLRLIYFSYDVKMKEKGDIPEGYSVSREKKERFSLILESASTNQTSMYLCASSPGDQAGANVLTFGAGSRLTVL.

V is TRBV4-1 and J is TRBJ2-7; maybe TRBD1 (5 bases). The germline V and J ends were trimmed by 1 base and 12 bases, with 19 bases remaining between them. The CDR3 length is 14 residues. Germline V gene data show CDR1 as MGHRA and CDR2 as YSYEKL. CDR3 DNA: TGCGCCAGCAGCCAAGTCATGGACACCAACCATGTGTACTTC. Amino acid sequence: CASSQVMDTNHVYF.

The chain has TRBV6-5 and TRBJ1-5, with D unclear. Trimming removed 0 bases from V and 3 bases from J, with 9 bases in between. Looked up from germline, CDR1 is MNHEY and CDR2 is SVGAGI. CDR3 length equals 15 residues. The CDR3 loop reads CASSYSGDLNQPQHF. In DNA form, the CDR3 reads TGTGCCAGCAGTTACTCCGGAGACCTCAATCAGCCCCAGCATTTT.

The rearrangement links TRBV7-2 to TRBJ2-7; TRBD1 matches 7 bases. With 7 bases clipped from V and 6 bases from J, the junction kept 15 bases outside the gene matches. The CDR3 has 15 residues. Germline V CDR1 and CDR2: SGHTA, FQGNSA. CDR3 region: CASIQTWARGSEQYF. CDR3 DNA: TGTGCCAGCATCCAGACGTGGGCCAGGGGGAGCGAGCAGTACTTC.

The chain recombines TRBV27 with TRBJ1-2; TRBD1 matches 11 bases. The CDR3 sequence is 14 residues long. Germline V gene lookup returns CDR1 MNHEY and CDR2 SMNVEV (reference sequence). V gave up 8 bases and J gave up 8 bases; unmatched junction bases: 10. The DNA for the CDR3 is TGTGCCAGCCGGCGACTGGGACAGGGGGAAGGCTACACCTTC. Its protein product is CASRRLGQGEGYTF.

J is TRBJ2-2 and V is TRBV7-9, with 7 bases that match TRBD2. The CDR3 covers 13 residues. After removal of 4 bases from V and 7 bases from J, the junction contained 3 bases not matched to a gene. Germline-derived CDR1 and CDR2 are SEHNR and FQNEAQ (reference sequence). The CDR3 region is CASSSREGGELFF. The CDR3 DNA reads TGTGCCAGCAGCTCCAGGGAGGGCGGGGAGCTGTTTTTT.

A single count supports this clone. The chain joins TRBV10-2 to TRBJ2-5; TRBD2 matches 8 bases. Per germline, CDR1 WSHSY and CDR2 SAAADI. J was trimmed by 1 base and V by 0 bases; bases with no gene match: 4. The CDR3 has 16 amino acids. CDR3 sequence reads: CASSESSGNFQETQYF. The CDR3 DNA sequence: TGCGCCAGCAGTGAGTCTAGCGGGAACTTCCAAGAGACCCAGTACTTC.

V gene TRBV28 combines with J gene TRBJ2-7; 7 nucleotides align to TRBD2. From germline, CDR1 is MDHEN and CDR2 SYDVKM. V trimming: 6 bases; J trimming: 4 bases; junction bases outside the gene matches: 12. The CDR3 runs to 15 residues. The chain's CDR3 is CASSPVGGSAYEQYF. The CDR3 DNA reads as TGTGCCAGCAGCCCGGTGGGCGGGAGTGCTTACGAGCAGTACTTC.

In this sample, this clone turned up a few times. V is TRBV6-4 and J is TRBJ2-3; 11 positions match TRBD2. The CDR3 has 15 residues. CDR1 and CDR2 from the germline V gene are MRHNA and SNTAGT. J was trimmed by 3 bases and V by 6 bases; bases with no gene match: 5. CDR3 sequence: CASSETSGATDTQYF. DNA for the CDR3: TGTGCCAGCAGCGAGACTAGCGGGGCTACAGATACGCAGTATTTT.

This chain's CDR3 is CASSLSRRPRGYGYTF. The CDR3 DNA reads as TGTGCCAGCAGCCTAAGTAGACGGCCACGGGGATATGGCTACACCTTC. The chain has TRBV13 and TRBJ1-2; the D is unclear. Trimming cost V 5 bases and J 5 bases, with 21 bases left between them. CDR1 PRHDT and CDR2 FYEKMQ come from the germline V gene (reference sequence). This CDR3 has 16 residues.

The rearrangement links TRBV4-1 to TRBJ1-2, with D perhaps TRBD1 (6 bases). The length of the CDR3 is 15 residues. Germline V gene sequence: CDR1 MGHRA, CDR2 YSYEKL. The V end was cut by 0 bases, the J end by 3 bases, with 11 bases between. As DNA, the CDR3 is TGCGCCAGCAGCCAAGATCCGAGACAGGACTATGGCTACACCTTC. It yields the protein CASSQDPRQDYGYTF.

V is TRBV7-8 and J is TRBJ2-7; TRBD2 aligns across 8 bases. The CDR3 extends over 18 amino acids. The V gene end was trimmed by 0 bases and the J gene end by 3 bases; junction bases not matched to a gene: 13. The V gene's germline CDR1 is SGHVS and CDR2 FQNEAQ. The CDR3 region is CASSLASGGRPGDYEQYF. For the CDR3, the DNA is TGTGCCAGCAGCTTAGCGTCGGGAGGGAGACCGGGGGACTACGAGCAGTACTTC.

The CDR3 bases are TGTGCCAGCAGGCCGATCAGGTTTGCGCAGGGCTACACCTTC. Translating gives CASRPIRFAQGYTF. The gene calls are TRBV11-2 and TRBJ1-2; no firm D call. The CDR3 extends over 14 amino acids. The V gene lost 6 bases and the J gene lost 8 bases, with 19 bases spanning the gap. Germline CDR1 SGHAT, CDR2 FQNNGV. The variable domain in full, with the rest retrieved from reference TRBV11-2 and TRBJ1-2, is EAGVAQSPRYKIIEKRQSVAFWCNPISGHATLYWYQQILGQGPKLLIQFQNNGVVDDSQLPKDRFSAERLKGVDSTLKIQPAKLEDSAVYLCASRPIRFAQGYTFGSGTRLTVV.

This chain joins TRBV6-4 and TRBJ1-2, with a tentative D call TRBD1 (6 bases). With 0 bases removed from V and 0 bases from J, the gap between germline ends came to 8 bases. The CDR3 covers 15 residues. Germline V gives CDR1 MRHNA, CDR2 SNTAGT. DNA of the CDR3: TGTGCCAGCAGTGACTCGGGGGCGCCTAACTATGGCTACACCTTC. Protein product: CASSDSGAPNYGYTF.

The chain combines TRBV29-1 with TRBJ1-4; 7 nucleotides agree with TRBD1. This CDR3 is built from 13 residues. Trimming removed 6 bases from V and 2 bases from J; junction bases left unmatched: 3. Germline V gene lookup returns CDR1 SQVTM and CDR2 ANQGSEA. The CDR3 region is CSVLQGTNEKLFF. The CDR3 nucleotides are TGCAGCGTCTTACAGGGGACTAATGAAAAACTGTTTTTT.